The 5 T cell receptor beta chains presented below share a single source sample, sequenced in a study of early T cells in non-severe SARS-CoV-2 infection. One entry per CDR3 protein results from TCRdb running MiXCR on the 5' RACE reads. The data show 55,000 to 65,000 distinct CDR3 sequences, with 8.5% to 10% seen just once and 17% held by the top ten. Sequenced input: whole blood. Receptors originate from an adult who was a healthcare worker with PCR-confirmed SARS-CoV-2 infection or an uninfected control (not recorded which).

V usage is TRBV10-3 and J usage is TRBJ1-6; 10 nucleotides match TRBD1. The CDR3 has 13 amino acids. The germline V gene encodes CDR1 ENHRY and CDR2 SYGVKD. V lost 10 bases, J lost 10 bases, and 7 bases stayed unmatched. The chain's CDR3 is CATYGQGESPLHF. The CDR3 DNA reads TGTGCCACCTACGGACAGGGGGAATCACCCCTCCACTTT.

Many counts were recorded for this clonotype. The chain uses TRBV7-9 and TRBJ2-5, with unresolved D. This CDR3 contains 15 residues. The ends were cut back, 6 bases at V and 5 bases at J, with 19 bases in the middle. Germline V gives CDR1 SEHNR, CDR2 FQNEAQ (reference sequence). The CDR3 sequence: CASSFSGSTSETQYF. CDR3 DNA: TGTGCCAGCAGTTTCTCCGGGTCGACATCGGAGACCCAGTACTTC.

This clonotype has a count of ten or more. The chain joins TRBV10-3 to TRBJ2-1; D perhaps matches TRBD2 (5 bases). V dropped 4 bases and J dropped 4 bases, with 17 bases sitting between them. The CDR3 extends over 16 amino acids. Looked up from germline, CDR1 is ENHRY and CDR2 is SYGVKD. This CDR3 is CAISGDNSGDYNEQFF. CDR3 DNA sequence: TGTGCCATCAGTGGGGATAACTCCGGGGATTACAATGAGCAGTTCTTC.

This clonotype has a count of ten or more. The chain uses TRBV15 and TRBJ2-5; D remains unclear. Trimming cost V 0 bases and J 5 bases, with 19 bases left between them. There are 17 residues in the CDR3. Germline V CDR1 and CDR2: LNHNV, YYDKDF (reference sequence). The CDR3 reads CATSRDLATSMGETQYF. CDR3 in DNA: TGTGCCACCAGCAGAGATTTGGCGACATCAATGGGGGAGACCCAGTACTTC.

This chain connects TRBV9 to TRBJ1-1; D is uncertain. Trimming stripped 0 bases from V and 4 bases from J, with 10 bases between. Germline lookup yields CDR1 SGDLS and CDR2 YYNGEE. The CDR3 is 14 residues long. CDR3 sequence (DNA): TGTGCCAGCAGCGTAGCAGGATTTAGCACTGAAGCTTTCTTT. Residues: CASSVAGFSTEAFF.